The sequence of this T cell receptor beta chain was determined in a study of T cells in Graves' hyperthyroidism and ophthalmopathy. This clonotype occurred many times. With 0 bases removed from V and 4 bases from J, the gap between germline ends came to 16 bases. There are 16 residues in the CDR3. The germline V gene encodes CDR1 SGHDT and CDR2 YYEEEE. Amplified TCR beta CDR3 regions derived from RNA transcripts. Primed by the HTBI set, a first-round RT-PCR was run on the TCR CDR3. MiXCR was run by TCRdb on the multiplex PCR reads, yielding one entry per CDR3 protein. The table has under 450,000 distinct CDR3 sequences, about 13% seen once; the top ten hold about a fifth.

This TCR derives from a man aged 30 to 39 with Graves' hyperthyroidism that later progressed to Graves' ophthalmopathy. Input material: blood. The J gene is TRBJ1-1, the V gene TRBV5-6; a possible D gene is TRBD1 (5 bases). CDR3 protein: CASSLGPEGFRTEAFF. DNA for the CDR3: TGTGCCAGCAGCTTGGGTCCGGAGGGGTTCCGCACTGAAGCTTTCTTT.